The 27 T cell receptor beta chains given below trace back to one sample, sequenced in a study of T cell responses to AZD1222 COVID-19 vaccine. Using immunoSEQ multiplex PCR, the repertoire was profiled, and TCRdb retains in-frame clones only, with some absent. This sample has about 120,000 clones, with less than 90% found just once. Sequencing was performed on peripheral blood, taken on day 0 of AZD1222 vaccination. These receptors were collected from an adult in good health.

The chain is built from TRBV5-6 and TRBJ1-6; D call uncertain. Germline V lookup: CDR1 SGHDT, CDR2 YYEEEE. V was trimmed by 0 bases and J by 2 bases, leaving 6 bases between them. This CDR3 comprises 15 residues. The CDR3 DNA reads as TGTGCCAGCAGCTTGGACCGGGCCTATAATTCACCCCTCCACTTT. It translates to CASSLDRAYNSPLHF.

The V and J genes are TRBV6-1 and TRBJ1-1; D perhaps matches TRBD1 (5 bases). Germline CDR1 reads MNHNS; CDR2 reads SASEGT. The CDR3 sequence is 13 residues long. V was cut by 0 bases and J by 11 bases, with 13 bases left in between. CDR3 coding DNA: TGTGCCAGCAGTGAAGCGTGGGGGGGTTGGGCTTTCTTT. Translation gives CASSEAWGGWAFF.

CDR3 residues: CASSSLLTSGGTDTQYF. The DNA of the CDR3 is TGTGCCAGCAGTTCCCTCCTGACTAGCGGGGGCACAGATACGCAGTATTTT. This chain uses TRBV28 with TRBJ2-3; 11 bases fit TRBD2. The V gene's germline CDR1 is MDHEN and CDR2 SYDVKM. This CDR3 has 17 amino acids. Unmatched junction bases numbered 7, after V lost 4 bases and J lost 1 base.

The chain has TRBV29-1 and TRBJ1-1; the D gene is possibly TRBD1 (5 bases). This CDR3 has 11 amino acids. Per the germline V gene, CDR1 is SQVTM and CDR2 is ANQGSEA. Trimming removed 8 bases at V and 4 bases at J, with 11 bases between. As DNA, the CDR3 is TGCAGCCCGGGGGAGACCACTGAAGCTTTCTTT. Its protein is CSPGETTEAFF.

The gene calls are TRBV3-1 (or the pseudogene TRBV3-2) and TRBJ2-5; TRBD2 matches 7 bases. Germline V gene sequence: CDR1 LGHDT, CDR2 YNNKEL (reference sequence). J gave up 3 bases and V 4 bases, and 8 bases lay outside the gene matches. The CDR3 is 15 residues long. The CDR3 region has the DNA TGTGCCAGCAGCCCCCTAGCGGACGGAGAAGAGACCCAGTACTTC. Translating it yields CASSPLADGEETQYF.

This chain uses TRBV6-4 with TRBJ2-1; 7 bases are shared with TRBD2. Per the germline V gene, CDR1 is MRHNA and CDR2 is SNTAGT. Trimming at V came to 5 bases and at J to 10 bases, leaving 11 bases not matched to a gene. This CDR3 is built from 14 residues. This chain's CDR3 is CASSTGTNGGEQFF. The CDR3, as DNA: TGTGCCAGCAGTACCGGGACTAATGGAGGCGAGCAGTTCTTC.

This chain links TRBV28 with TRBJ1-2, with D possibly matching TRBD1 (5 bases). The CDR3 loop spans 13 amino acids. V dropped 2 bases and J dropped 9 bases, with 13 bases sitting between them. Germline V gene data show CDR1 as MDHEN and CDR2 as SYDVKM. The CDR3 reads CASSLGRAGSYTF. CDR3 DNA sequence: TGTGCCAGCAGTTTAGGGAGGGCAGGGAGCTACACCTTC.

The rearrangement links TRBV5-1 to TRBJ1-2; D possibly corresponds to TRBD1 (5 bases). CDR3 length: 14 residues. V shed 0 bases and J shed 5 bases, with 11 bases lying between them. The germline V gene has CDR1 SGHRS and CDR2 YFSETQ. This chain's CDR3 is CASSLGDRKYGYTF. Written as DNA, the CDR3 is TGCGCCAGCAGCTTGGGGGACCGAAAATATGGCTACACCTTC.

This clone was picked up one time. The V and J genes are TRBV5-1 and TRBJ2-2; 12 bases are shared with TRBD1. Trimming cost V 4 bases and J 7 bases; bases outside gene matches: 8. This CDR3 has 16 residues. CDR1 and CDR2 from the germline V gene are SGHRS and YFSETQ. The CDR3 here is CASSPGTGGFGGELFF. The DNA of the CDR3 is TGCGCCAGCAGCCCCGGGACAGGGGGCTTTGGCGGGGAGCTGTTTTTT. The variable domain in full, with the rest retrieved from reference TRBV5-1 and TRBJ2-2, is KAGVTQTPRYLIKTRGQQVTLSCSPISGHRSVSWYQQTPGQGLQFLFEYFSETQRNKGNFPGRFSGRQFSNSRSEMNVSTLELGDSALYLCASSPGTGGFGGELFFGEGSRLTVL.

The CDR3 bases are TGCGCCAGCAGCTTGGCGCGGACCGGGGAGCTGTTTTTT. Translation: CASSLARTGELFF. V is TRBV5-1 and J is TRBJ2-2; D gene unclear. V lost 0 bases, J lost 5 bases, and 5 bases lay in between. Germline V CDR1 and CDR2: SGHRS, YFSETQ. This CDR3 region has 13 residues.

This chain connects TRBV10-3 to TRBJ1-5; 8 nucleotides agree with TRBD1. Germline CDR1 is ENHRY and CDR2 is SYGVKD. J was trimmed by 4 bases and V by 10 bases; bases with no gene match: 3. The CDR3 has 12 amino acids. CDR3 loop: CATRQGNQPQHF. The CDR3 coding sequence is TGTGCCACGCGACAGGGGAATCAGCCCCAGCATTTT.

The chain couples TRBV27 to TRBJ1-2; D might be TRBD1 (5 bases). The germline V gene has CDR1 MNHEY and CDR2 SMNVEV (reference sequence). V lost 8 bases, J lost 8 bases, and 12 bases lay in between. This CDR3 is built from 11 residues. DNA of the CDR3: TGTGCCAGCTATGGGGCCGGGGGCTACACCTTC. Translated: CASYGAGGYTF.

The J gene is TRBJ1-1, the V gene TRBV19; maybe TRBD1 (6 bases). The length of the CDR3 is 13 residues. Germline V gene data show CDR1 as LNHDA and CDR2 as SQIVND (reference sequence). Trimming left V 1 base short and J 5 bases short, with 8 bases between. CDR3 loop: CASSIADRTEAFF. The DNA of the CDR3 is TGTGCCAGTAGTATAGCCGACAGGACTGAAGCTTTCTTT.

This chain links TRBV19 with TRBJ2-7, with 8 bases matching TRBD2. CDR1 and CDR2 from the germline V gene are LNHDA and SQIVND (reference sequence). V gave up 5 bases and J gave up 4 bases; unmatched junction bases: 10. The CDR3 totals 15 residues. The CDR3 DNA sequence: TGTGCCAGTAGTCCCTCCCGCCTAGCGGGTTACGAGCAGTACTTC. Protein: CASSPSRLAGYEQYF.

This chain links TRBV4-1 with TRBJ2-2; no reliable D call. Trimming cost V 4 bases and J 5 bases, with 20 bases left between them. From germline, CDR1 is MGHRA and CDR2 YSYEKL. This CDR3 spans 17 amino acids. The CDR3 DNA sequence: TGCGCCAGCAGCCGTCTCCCGGCGGCCCTACAGACCGGGGAGCTGTTTTTT. Its protein is CASSRLPAALQTGELFF.

The rearrangement uses TRBV9 and TRBJ2-7; 8 bases line up with TRBD2. The germline V gene encodes CDR1 SGDLS and CDR2 YYNGEE. Trimming removed 4 bases from V and 5 bases from J; junction bases left unmatched: 8. This CDR3 is built from 14 residues. Here the CDR3 reads CASSPSGGAHEQYF. For the CDR3, the DNA is TGTGCCAGCAGCCCGTCGGGGGGGGCTCACGAGCAGTACTTC.

Concerning this clone itself: This sample includes further DNA sequences coding for the same CDR3. The chain combines TRBV12-3 or TRBV12-4 with TRBJ1-5, with D unclear. This CDR3 is built from 12 residues. V was clipped by 3 bases and J by 4 bases, with 4 bases between them. The DNA for the CDR3 is TGTGCCAGCAGTTTTGTGAATCAGCCCCAGCATTTT. Translating it yields CASSFVNQPQHF.

This chain joins TRBV11-2 and TRBJ1-2; no clear D. The CDR3 consists of 12 residues. Trimming stripped 6 bases from V and 5 bases from J, with 10 bases between. Per the germline V gene, CDR1 is SGHAT and CDR2 is FQNNGV. In DNA form, the CDR3 reads TGTGCCAGCAGTTCATTCCCATATGGCTACACCTTC. It encodes CASSSFPYGYTF.

The rearrangement uses TRBV5-5 and TRBJ2-7, with D unresolved. The germline V gene has CDR1 SGHKS and CDR2 YYEKEE (reference sequence). V shed 0 bases and J shed 4 bases, with 5 bases lying between them. The CDR3 is 12 residues long. The CDR3 loop is CASSLDIYEQYF. In DNA, the CDR3 is TGTGCCAGCAGCTTGGACATATACGAGCAGTACTTC. The full variable domain, rest sourced from reference TRBV5-5 and TRBJ2-7, is DAGVTQSPTHLIKTRGQQVTLRCSPISGHKSVSWYQQVLGQGPQFIFQYYEKEERGRGNFPDRFSARQFPNYSSELNVNALLLGDSALYLCASSLDIYEQYFGPGTRLTVT.

The rearrangement links TRBV19 to TRBJ1-5; TRBD1 matches 7 bases. Germline lookup yields CDR1 LNHDA and CDR2 SQIVND (reference sequence). V shed 5 bases, J shed 5 bases, and the junction held 9 bases outside the gene matches. The CDR3 covers 15 residues. The CDR3 DNA reads TGTGCCAGTAGTCCAGGGGGAGGGCCCTATCAGCCCCAGCATTTT. Protein product: CASSPGGGPYQPQHF.

This clone was detected a few times. The V gene is TRBV7-3, the J gene TRBJ2-2; D unresolved. V was shortened by 0 bases and J by 7 bases, with 0 bases between the two germline ends. CDR1 and CDR2 from the germline V gene are SGHTA and FQGTGA. This CDR3 comprises 11 residues. The CDR3 DNA is TGTGCCAGCAGCTTAACCGGGGAGCTGTTTTTT. The encoded protein is CASSLTGELFF.

This clone showed up just once. This chain uses TRBV3-1 (or the pseudogene TRBV3-2) with TRBJ1-3; 7 nucleotides match TRBD1. CDR3 size: 13 residues. Germline V CDR1 and CDR2: LGHDT, YNNKEL (reference sequence). The CDR3 nucleotides read TGTGCTACGGGACAGAGCTCTGGAAACACCATATATTTT. It yields the protein CATGQSSGNTIYF.

V usage is TRBV6-2 or TRBV6-3 and J usage is TRBJ2-1; the D gene is possibly TRBD1 (6 bases). V was clipped by 4 bases and J by 8 bases, with 12 bases between them. Looked up from germline, CDR1 is MNHEY and CDR2 is SVGEGT. This CDR3 is 13 amino acids long. Here the CDR3 reads CASSFSGVYEQFF. For the CDR3, the DNA is TGTGCCAGCAGTTTCTCAGGGGTCTATGAGCAGTTCTTC.

V gene TRBV27 combines with J gene TRBJ1-1; D call uncertain. Germline V gene sequence: CDR1 MNHEY, CDR2 SMNVEV (reference sequence). V lost 2 bases and J 3 bases, leaving 10 bases between the germline ends. The CDR3 is made up of 14 amino acids. The CDR3 reads CASSLIIPDTEAFF. The CDR3 coding sequence is TGTGCCAGCAGTTTAATAATACCGGACACTGAAGCTTTCTTT.

The rearrangement uses TRBV7-9 and TRBJ2-5; TRBD1 matches at 11 bases. With 2 bases clipped from V and 4 bases from J, the junction kept 3 bases outside the gene matches. Germline V lookup: CDR1 SEHNR, CDR2 FQNEAQ (reference sequence). CDR3 length equals 15 residues. DNA for the CDR3: TGTGCCAGCAGCTTAACCGGGACAGGGGGAGAGACCCAGTACTTC. This encodes CASSLTGTGGETQYF. Variable domain in full (rest from reference TRBV7-9 and TRBJ2-5): DTGVSQNPRHKITKRGQNVTFRCDPISEHNRLYWYRQTLGQGPEFLTYFQNEAQLEKSRLLSDRFSAERPKGSFSTLEIQRTEQGDSAMYLCASSLTGTGGETQYFGPGTRLLVL.

The rearrangement uses TRBV5-1 and TRBJ2-1; weak D call: TRBD1 (6 bases). This CDR3 contains 15 residues. Trimming removed 4 bases from V and 3 bases from J, with 14 bases in between. Germline V gene data show CDR1 as SGHRS and CDR2 as YFSETQ. The DNA for the CDR3 is TGCGCCAGCAGCCTGACAGGAGAACTCTACAATGAGCAGTTCTTC. Protein: CASSLTGELYNEQFF.

The chain recombines TRBV6-5 with TRBJ2-3, with D perhaps TRBD1 (6 bases). The CDR3 extends over 14 amino acids. Between the trimmed V and J ends, which lost 6 bases and 6 bases, there was a span of 16 bases. Germline V lookup: CDR1 MNHEY, CDR2 SVGAGI. The CDR3 protein is CASSQTGRMDTQYF. The CDR3 DNA reads TGTGCCAGCAGCCAGACAGGCAGAATGGATACGCAGTATTTT.